Sequencing of this T cell receptor beta chain was carried out in a study of blood T cell repertoires in COVID-19. The data were produced by immunoSEQ multiplex PCR, yet TCRdb's version contains in-frame clones alone and is incomplete. The sample includes around 150,000 clones, approximately 85% seen only once; the top ten take more than 3%. The junction had 10 bases not matched to a gene; V was cut back by 0 bases and J by 3 bases. There are 17 residues in the CDR3. Germline V gene lookup returns CDR1 SGHRS and CDR2 YFSETQ. Source material: PBMCs or T cells enriched from blood (not recorded which). The sequence came from a woman in her forties or fifties with acute COVID-19. The chain combines TRBV5-1 with TRBJ2-3; 7 bases map to TRBD2. CDR3 protein: CASSLVLGGSGTDTQYF. Written as DNA, the CDR3 is TGCGCCAGCAGCTTGGTATTGGGCGGGAGCGGAACAGATACGCAGTATTTT.